This entry features one T cell receptor beta chain sequence. This record belongs to a study of blood T cell repertoires in COVID-19. Study-wide background: Acute and convalescent COVID-19 specimens originated in the United States, Italy and Spain. From T cells, B-cell-depleted T cells, or PBMCs came the material, which was cDNA or gDNA.

Authors' data handling: Reference gene primer amplification in the assay estimated nucleated cell counts. Data came from immunoSEQ multiplex PCR; TCRdb stores just in-frame clones and leaves some out. That table gives V, J and clone size, and the DNA gave D and trimming. Seen here are approximately 51,000 clones, around 86% observed once, and the top ten hold 5%. Germline V CDR1 and CDR2: SGHRS, YFSETQ. Trimming at V came to 2 bases and at J to 6 bases, leaving 7 bases not matched to a gene. The CDR3 runs to 15 residues. The chain carries TRBV5-1 and TRBJ2-1; 8 positions agree with TRBD2. This receptor was identified in a man aged 35 to 55 with active COVID-19. Material: peripheral blood. The CDR3 nucleotides are TGCGCCAGCAGCTTCTACGGGAGGGCCGGCAATGAGCAGTTCTTC. As protein: CASSFYGRAGNEQFF.